This T cell receptor beta chain is drawn from a study of T-cell memory formation after mild COVID-19. Study-level background: Each donor largely had its own TCR clusters. Study results and limitations: Contracting clones, day 15 to 85, had balanced CD4/CD8, and later expanders favored CD4+. Shrinking CD4+ clones were chiefly CM and EM; CD8+ ones were chiefly EMRA. Pre-infection memory harbored some responding clones, suggesting cross-reactive memory joined.

The table lists this clonotype with a few counts. Its antigen is unidentified. The V gene end was trimmed by 1 base and the J gene end by 6 bases; junction bases not matched to a gene: 2. The CDR3 covers 14 residues. In germline, CDR1 is MGHRA, CDR2 YSYEKL. TCRdb passed the 5' RACE reads through MiXCR, listing each CDR3 protein once. The profile covers approximately 250,000 distinct CDR3 sequences, with roughly 17% appearing a single time and 20% to 25% taken by the ten largest. This chain uses TRBV4-1 with TRBJ2-3; TRBD2 aligns across 9 bases. The sequenced sample consisted of PBMCs or a T cell subset sorted from them (not recorded which). The receptor was derived from a man in his late teens or twenties who had mild COVID-19 (a few samples of this study predate the infection). Cell type and time point are not known. The CDR3 loop reads CASSQVAGGDTQYF. CDR3 bases: TGCGCCAGCAGCCAAGTGGCGGGAGGGGATACGCAGTATTTT.